This T cell receptor beta chain was found in a study of radiotherapy plus CTLA-4 blockade in lung cancer. The CDR3 sequence is 15 residues long. Germline V gene data show CDR1 as ENHRY and CDR2 as SYGVKD. V lost 8 bases and J lost 2; bases outside the gene matches: 10. The repertoire was sequenced with immunoSEQ multiplex PCR; TCRdb's copy has only in-frame clones and lacks some. The sample has 70,000 to 95,000 clones; approximately 82% are singletons. This clone was detected a few times. This receptor was taken from a human donor with non-small cell lung cancer that progressed on radiotherapy plus ipilimumab. This sample comprised peripheral blood, obtained from a patient treated with radiotherapy plus ipilimumab. This rearrangement joins TRBV10-3 to TRBJ2-7; 9 bases line up with TRBD1. The CDR3 nucleotides are TGTGCCATCGGTCGGGGGACAGGGACAGCCTACGAGCAGTACTTC. It translates to CAIGRGTGTAYEQYF.